Listed below are T cell receptor beta chains from one sample, sequenced in a study of blood T cell repertoires in COVID-19. The repertoire was sequenced with immunoSEQ multiplex PCR; TCRdb's copy has only in-frame clones and lacks some. The data hold tens of thousands of clones, with more than 85% observed a single time. The sample taken for sequencing was peripheral blood. These receptors came from a man between 65 and 85 years old with active or convalescent COVID-19. CDR3s include the opening cysteine and the closing phenylalanine or tryptophan. D genes are given only for firm matches. Clone size is shown for a subset of rows, as once, few, many or a class of expanded clone.

d_call	clone_size	cdr3_length	v_call	j_call	cdr3_nt	cdr3_aa
.	few	17	TRBV4-1	TRBJ2-7	TGCGCCAGCAGCCAACGGAGGGACGCCGGGACCGAGTACGAGCAGTACTTC	CASSQRRDAGTEYEQYF
.	few	15	TRBV30	TRBJ1-3	TGTGCCTGGAGCCCAGGACAGAGCTCTGGAAACACCATATATTTT	CAWSPGQSSGNTIYF
.	.	15	TRBV7-2	TRBJ2-1	TGTGCCAGCAGCTTAGTCGGTCAGGGGCACAATGAGCAGTTCTTC	CASSLVGQGHNEQFF
TRBD2	.	17	TRBV25-1	TRBJ2-5	TGTGCCAGCAGTGAAGGTGGACTAGCGGGAGCGAAGGAGACCCAGTACTTC	CASSEGGLAGAKETQYF
.	.	14	TRBV7-9	TRBJ1-4	TGTGCCAGCAGCTTAGTTAGACATAGGGAAAAACTGTTTTTT	CASSLVRHREKLFF
TRBD2	.	18	TRBV7-2	TRBJ2-2	TGTGCCAGCAGCGTACCCGGGCTTAGGGCCGGCGGGAGCGGGGAGCTGTTTTTT	CASSVPGLRAGGSGELFF
.	.	15	TRBV6-5	TRBJ1-1	TGTGCCAGCTCTCGGGTCAGCGGGGGAAACACTGAAGCTTTCTTT	CASSRVSGGNTEAFF
.	once	13	TRBV28	TRBJ1-2	TGTGCCAGCAGTGGATGGAGGGGCGATGGCTACACCTTC	CASSGWRGDGYTF
TRBD1	.	15	TRBV19	TRBJ1-1	TGTGCCAGCCAACCCAGGGGGCGGTTGAACACTGAAGCTTTCTTT	CASQPRGRLNTEAFF
TRBD2	.	17	TRBV28	TRBJ2-1	TGTGCCAGCAATCCTCTGAGGGCGGGAGATTATCACAATGAGCAGTTCTTC	CASNPLRAGDYHNEQFF
TRBD1	.	15	TRBV28	TRBJ1-1	TGTGCCAGCAGTTTAAACGCAGGGGGCGCATCTATCCCTTTCTTT	CASSLNAGGASIPFF